This TCR beta chain was sequenced during a study of blood T cell repertoires in COVID-19. Overall study: Samples taken during acute and convalescent COVID-19 were collected in the United States, Italy and Spain. Sample material is recorded as cDNA or gDNA derived from T cells, B-cell-depleted T cells, or PBMCs.

Method: immunoSEQ multiplex PCR; TCRdb's copy keeps in-frame clones and lacks some. The sample has under 450,000 clones, more than 75% seen once. This clone was seen just once. The CDR3 has 15 residues. CDR1 and CDR2 from the germline V gene are KGHSH and LQKENI. With 2 bases removed from V and 8 bases from J, the gap between germline ends came to 15 bases. This TCR was sampled from a human donor with acute or convalescent COVID-19. The donor label of this sample is uncertain. The chain links TRBV18 to TRBJ1-4, with D possibly being TRBD1 (6 bases). The sample was peripheral blood. The CDR3 here is CASSPSQGKGEKLFF. The CDR3, as DNA: TGTGCCAGCTCACCATCCCAGGGGAAGGGGGAAAAACTGTTTTTT.